The 5 T cell receptor beta chains given below trace back to one sample, sequenced in a study of T cell changes during pregnancy in multiple sclerosis (dated by TCRdb to the late 2010s). Receptor amplification or capture employed the immunoSEQ multiplex PCR assay. TCRdb provides this immuneACCESS table in a form limited to in-frame rearrangements. Some clones are lacking; in checked studies, under half of them reflect an unresolved V gene, and why the rest are absent is not known. This sample holds over 90,000 clones; about nine tenths were observed only once. The ten most abundant clones make up around 0.76% of the sample. Sample: peripheral blood, taken in the second trimester of pregnancy. The origin of the receptors is a female donor in good health, enrolled as a control in a pregnancy study.

V usage is TRBV5-4 and J usage is TRBJ2-1; D is unclear. The germline V gene encodes CDR1 SGHNT and CDR2 YYREEE (reference sequence). The CDR3 extends over 14 amino acids. Deletions cut 2 bases from V and 5 bases from J, with 11 bases between. CDR3: CASSFLSQNNEQFF. The CDR3 DNA sequence: TGTGCCAGCAGCTTTTTATCACAGAACAATGAGCAGTTCTTC.

This clone was counted a single time. V usage is TRBV5-1 and J usage is TRBJ2-1, with TRBD2 matching 7 bases. Germline V lookup: CDR1 SGHRS, CDR2 YFSETQ. There are 15 residues in the CDR3. With 3 bases clipped from V and 1 base from J, the junction kept 4 bases outside the gene matches. This CDR3 reads CASSWAGVSYNEQFF. The CDR3 DNA reads as TGCGCCAGCAGCTGGGCGGGAGTTTCCTACAATGAGCAGTTCTTC. Full variable domain (rest looked up from reference TRBV5-1 and TRBJ2-1): KAGVTQTPRYLIKTRGQQVTLSCSPISGHRSVSWYQQTPGQGLQFLFEYFSETQRNKGNFPGRFSGRQFSNSRSEMNVSTLELGDSALYLCASSWAGVSYNEQFFGPGTRLTVL.

This chain uses TRBV16 with TRBJ1-2; D gene ambiguous. V was shortened by 4 bases and J by 4 bases, with 10 bases between the two germline ends. The germline gives CDR1 KGHSY, CDR2 FQNENV. This CDR3 is built from 13 residues. CDR3 in amino acids: CASSRNSFYGYTF. The CDR3 DNA reads as TGTGCCAGCAGCCGGAACAGCTTCTATGGCTACACCTTC.

The chain carries TRBV4-1 and TRBJ2-3, with 10 bases lining up with TRBD1. The CDR3 extends over 15 amino acids. V shed 6 bases, J shed 4 bases, and the junction held 7 bases outside the gene matches. Germline CDR1 is MGHRA and CDR2 is YSYEKL. The CDR3 protein is CASRPRTGGADTQYF. CDR3 nucleotide sequence: TGCGCCAGCAGGCCGCGGACAGGGGGGGCAGATACGCAGTATTTT.

V usage is TRBV19 and J usage is TRBJ2-1; 10 bases match TRBD2. V shed 3 bases, J shed 8 bases, and the junction held 7 bases outside the gene matches. The CDR3 is 15 amino acids. CDR1 LNHDA and CDR2 SQIVND come from the germline V gene (reference sequence). The CDR3 region is CASSMVAGGFDEQFF. DNA for the CDR3: TGTGCCAGTAGTATGGTAGCGGGAGGATTCGATGAGCAGTTCTTC.